This is a list of T cell receptor beta chains from one sample in a study of spatial heterogeneity in lung cancer. One entry per CDR3 protein, called by TCRdb with MiXCR from the 5' RACE reads. The sample includes 9,500 to 12,000 distinct CDR3 sequences, roughly 7.9% of them seen just once. This specimen was lung tumor tissue, taken at surgery. The receptors shown here come from a female donor with early-stage non-small cell lung cancer. The conserved cysteine and the conserved F or W are not part of the CDR3 here. Clone size is given for some rows only: seen once, a few or many times, or a class if the clone is expanded.

TRBV5-1	many	TRBJ1-1	ASSPGQGMAEAF
TRBV29-1	medium-sized	TRBJ1-2	SVIKGTYGYT
TRBV4-1	NA	TRBJ2-7	ASSQAGGSVGGGYEQY
TRBV28	many	TRBJ2-6	ASSPLHLAIRGANVLT
TRBV20-1	many	TRBJ2-1	SARVVGSAYNEQF
TRBV18	many	TRBJ1-1	ASSPNRDYTEAF
TRBV7-2	many	TRBJ1-1	ASSLMRLGSEAF
TRBV9	many	TRBJ2-7	ASSVGSGSYEQY
TRBV6-2/TRBV6-3	NA	TRBJ2-7	ASRPVGTTLQY
TRBV7-3	many	TRBJ2-3	ASSLGESLTDTQY
TRBV20-1	many	TRBJ1-6	SARGTRQGPESPLH
TRBV6-5	many	TRBJ1-3	ASSYGQGPRRGNTIY
TRBV12-3/TRBV12-4	large	TRBJ1-5	ASSLSGGQGYQPQH
TRBV19	many	TRBJ2-5	ASSAIQETQY
TRBV6-6	many	TRBJ1-1	ASSYDPDRGTEAF
TRBV7-9	NA	TRBJ1-4	ASSASGTGVAHEKLF